Below, one T cell receptor (beta chain) is given with its context. This clone showed up just once. Its antigen is still unknown. No much larger clone is present one base from it, and per-base qualities are unavailable. The sample is drawn from a study of technical replicates of blood from a handful of donors (dated by TCRdb to about 2017). From the cysteine through the phenylalanine, the CDR3 covers 13 amino acids. Here the CDR3 DNA is all that survives: 39 bases in frame from base 1. The germline V gene encodes CDR1 GTSNPN and CDR2 SVGIG (reference sequence). V lost 5 bases and J lost 2 bases; the stretch between them is 10 bases long. The protocol used for the library was the immunoSEQ multiplex PCR assay. TCRdb re-hosts the immuneACCESS table, in-frame sequences only. Its copies lack some clones; in the studies checked, an unresolved V gene accounts for under half of them, and the cause for the rest is not known. The sample yields some 78,000 clones; 90% to 95% were counted once. Over 0.2% of the sample goes to the ten largest clones.

The receptor comes from a human donor in good health. Sequencing used T cells isolated from PBMCs. The chain employs TRBV30 and TRBJ1-5, and possibly TRBD1, on 6 matching bases. The DNA sequence follows: TGTGCCTGGGCAAGGACAGGCAATCAGCCCCAGCATTTT. The encoded protein is CAWARTGNQPQHF.